The following is a T cell receptor beta chain sequence with its context. V was clipped by 6 bases and J by 8 bases; unmatched bases: 9. Germline-derived CDR1 and CDR2 are SGHTA and FQGNSA. The CDR3 spans 15 residues. Authors of the study amplified TCR beta CDR3 regions from RNA transcripts. The TCR CDR3 first-round RT-PCR relied on the HTBI primer set. TCRdb processed the multiplex PCR reads anew with MiXCR; each CDR3 protein has one entry. The profile covers about 500,000 distinct CDR3 sequences, with 16% appearing a single time and around 18% taken by the ten largest. This sample is part of a study of T cells in Graves' hyperthyroidism and ophthalmopathy.

V and J are TRBV7-2 and TRBJ2-1, with 11 bases aligning to TRBD2. Material for sequencing was blood. This receptor was identified in a woman between 18 and 29 years old with Graves' hyperthyroidism. This CDR3 reads CASSFPTSGSYEQFF. In DNA form, the CDR3 reads TGTGCCAGCAGTTTCCCTACTAGCGGGAGTTATGAGCAGTTCTTC.